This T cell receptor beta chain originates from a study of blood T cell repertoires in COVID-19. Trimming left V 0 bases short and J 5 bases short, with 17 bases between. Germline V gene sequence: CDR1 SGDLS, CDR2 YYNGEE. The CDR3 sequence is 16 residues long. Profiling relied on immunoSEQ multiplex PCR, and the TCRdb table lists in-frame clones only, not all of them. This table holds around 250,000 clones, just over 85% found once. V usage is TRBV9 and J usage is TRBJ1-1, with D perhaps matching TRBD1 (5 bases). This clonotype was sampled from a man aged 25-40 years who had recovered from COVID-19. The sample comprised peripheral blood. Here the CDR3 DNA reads TGTGCCAGCAGCGTAGCGCTCAGGGAAATTGGGACTGAAGCTTTCTTT. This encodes CASSVALREIGTEAFF.